What follows is one T cell receptor (beta chain) and its context. These data originate in a study of technical replicates of blood from a handful of donors. Assay used: immunoSEQ multiplex PCR; TCRdb lists only in-frame clones, some missing. The sample has around 77,000 clones; around nine tenths are singletons. The sequence was obtained from a human donor in good health. Sequenced input: T cells isolated from PBMCs.

The CDR3 reads CASSLGRETQYF. The CDR3 bases are TGTGCCAGCAGTCTAGGGAGGGAGACCCAGTACTTC. The chain carries TRBV6-1 and TRBJ2-5; tentatively, D is TRBD2 (6 bases). Trimming pared 5 bases from V and 5 bases from J, leaving 9 bases between. The length of the CDR3 is 12 residues. Germline CDR1 reads MNHNS; CDR2 reads SASEGT.